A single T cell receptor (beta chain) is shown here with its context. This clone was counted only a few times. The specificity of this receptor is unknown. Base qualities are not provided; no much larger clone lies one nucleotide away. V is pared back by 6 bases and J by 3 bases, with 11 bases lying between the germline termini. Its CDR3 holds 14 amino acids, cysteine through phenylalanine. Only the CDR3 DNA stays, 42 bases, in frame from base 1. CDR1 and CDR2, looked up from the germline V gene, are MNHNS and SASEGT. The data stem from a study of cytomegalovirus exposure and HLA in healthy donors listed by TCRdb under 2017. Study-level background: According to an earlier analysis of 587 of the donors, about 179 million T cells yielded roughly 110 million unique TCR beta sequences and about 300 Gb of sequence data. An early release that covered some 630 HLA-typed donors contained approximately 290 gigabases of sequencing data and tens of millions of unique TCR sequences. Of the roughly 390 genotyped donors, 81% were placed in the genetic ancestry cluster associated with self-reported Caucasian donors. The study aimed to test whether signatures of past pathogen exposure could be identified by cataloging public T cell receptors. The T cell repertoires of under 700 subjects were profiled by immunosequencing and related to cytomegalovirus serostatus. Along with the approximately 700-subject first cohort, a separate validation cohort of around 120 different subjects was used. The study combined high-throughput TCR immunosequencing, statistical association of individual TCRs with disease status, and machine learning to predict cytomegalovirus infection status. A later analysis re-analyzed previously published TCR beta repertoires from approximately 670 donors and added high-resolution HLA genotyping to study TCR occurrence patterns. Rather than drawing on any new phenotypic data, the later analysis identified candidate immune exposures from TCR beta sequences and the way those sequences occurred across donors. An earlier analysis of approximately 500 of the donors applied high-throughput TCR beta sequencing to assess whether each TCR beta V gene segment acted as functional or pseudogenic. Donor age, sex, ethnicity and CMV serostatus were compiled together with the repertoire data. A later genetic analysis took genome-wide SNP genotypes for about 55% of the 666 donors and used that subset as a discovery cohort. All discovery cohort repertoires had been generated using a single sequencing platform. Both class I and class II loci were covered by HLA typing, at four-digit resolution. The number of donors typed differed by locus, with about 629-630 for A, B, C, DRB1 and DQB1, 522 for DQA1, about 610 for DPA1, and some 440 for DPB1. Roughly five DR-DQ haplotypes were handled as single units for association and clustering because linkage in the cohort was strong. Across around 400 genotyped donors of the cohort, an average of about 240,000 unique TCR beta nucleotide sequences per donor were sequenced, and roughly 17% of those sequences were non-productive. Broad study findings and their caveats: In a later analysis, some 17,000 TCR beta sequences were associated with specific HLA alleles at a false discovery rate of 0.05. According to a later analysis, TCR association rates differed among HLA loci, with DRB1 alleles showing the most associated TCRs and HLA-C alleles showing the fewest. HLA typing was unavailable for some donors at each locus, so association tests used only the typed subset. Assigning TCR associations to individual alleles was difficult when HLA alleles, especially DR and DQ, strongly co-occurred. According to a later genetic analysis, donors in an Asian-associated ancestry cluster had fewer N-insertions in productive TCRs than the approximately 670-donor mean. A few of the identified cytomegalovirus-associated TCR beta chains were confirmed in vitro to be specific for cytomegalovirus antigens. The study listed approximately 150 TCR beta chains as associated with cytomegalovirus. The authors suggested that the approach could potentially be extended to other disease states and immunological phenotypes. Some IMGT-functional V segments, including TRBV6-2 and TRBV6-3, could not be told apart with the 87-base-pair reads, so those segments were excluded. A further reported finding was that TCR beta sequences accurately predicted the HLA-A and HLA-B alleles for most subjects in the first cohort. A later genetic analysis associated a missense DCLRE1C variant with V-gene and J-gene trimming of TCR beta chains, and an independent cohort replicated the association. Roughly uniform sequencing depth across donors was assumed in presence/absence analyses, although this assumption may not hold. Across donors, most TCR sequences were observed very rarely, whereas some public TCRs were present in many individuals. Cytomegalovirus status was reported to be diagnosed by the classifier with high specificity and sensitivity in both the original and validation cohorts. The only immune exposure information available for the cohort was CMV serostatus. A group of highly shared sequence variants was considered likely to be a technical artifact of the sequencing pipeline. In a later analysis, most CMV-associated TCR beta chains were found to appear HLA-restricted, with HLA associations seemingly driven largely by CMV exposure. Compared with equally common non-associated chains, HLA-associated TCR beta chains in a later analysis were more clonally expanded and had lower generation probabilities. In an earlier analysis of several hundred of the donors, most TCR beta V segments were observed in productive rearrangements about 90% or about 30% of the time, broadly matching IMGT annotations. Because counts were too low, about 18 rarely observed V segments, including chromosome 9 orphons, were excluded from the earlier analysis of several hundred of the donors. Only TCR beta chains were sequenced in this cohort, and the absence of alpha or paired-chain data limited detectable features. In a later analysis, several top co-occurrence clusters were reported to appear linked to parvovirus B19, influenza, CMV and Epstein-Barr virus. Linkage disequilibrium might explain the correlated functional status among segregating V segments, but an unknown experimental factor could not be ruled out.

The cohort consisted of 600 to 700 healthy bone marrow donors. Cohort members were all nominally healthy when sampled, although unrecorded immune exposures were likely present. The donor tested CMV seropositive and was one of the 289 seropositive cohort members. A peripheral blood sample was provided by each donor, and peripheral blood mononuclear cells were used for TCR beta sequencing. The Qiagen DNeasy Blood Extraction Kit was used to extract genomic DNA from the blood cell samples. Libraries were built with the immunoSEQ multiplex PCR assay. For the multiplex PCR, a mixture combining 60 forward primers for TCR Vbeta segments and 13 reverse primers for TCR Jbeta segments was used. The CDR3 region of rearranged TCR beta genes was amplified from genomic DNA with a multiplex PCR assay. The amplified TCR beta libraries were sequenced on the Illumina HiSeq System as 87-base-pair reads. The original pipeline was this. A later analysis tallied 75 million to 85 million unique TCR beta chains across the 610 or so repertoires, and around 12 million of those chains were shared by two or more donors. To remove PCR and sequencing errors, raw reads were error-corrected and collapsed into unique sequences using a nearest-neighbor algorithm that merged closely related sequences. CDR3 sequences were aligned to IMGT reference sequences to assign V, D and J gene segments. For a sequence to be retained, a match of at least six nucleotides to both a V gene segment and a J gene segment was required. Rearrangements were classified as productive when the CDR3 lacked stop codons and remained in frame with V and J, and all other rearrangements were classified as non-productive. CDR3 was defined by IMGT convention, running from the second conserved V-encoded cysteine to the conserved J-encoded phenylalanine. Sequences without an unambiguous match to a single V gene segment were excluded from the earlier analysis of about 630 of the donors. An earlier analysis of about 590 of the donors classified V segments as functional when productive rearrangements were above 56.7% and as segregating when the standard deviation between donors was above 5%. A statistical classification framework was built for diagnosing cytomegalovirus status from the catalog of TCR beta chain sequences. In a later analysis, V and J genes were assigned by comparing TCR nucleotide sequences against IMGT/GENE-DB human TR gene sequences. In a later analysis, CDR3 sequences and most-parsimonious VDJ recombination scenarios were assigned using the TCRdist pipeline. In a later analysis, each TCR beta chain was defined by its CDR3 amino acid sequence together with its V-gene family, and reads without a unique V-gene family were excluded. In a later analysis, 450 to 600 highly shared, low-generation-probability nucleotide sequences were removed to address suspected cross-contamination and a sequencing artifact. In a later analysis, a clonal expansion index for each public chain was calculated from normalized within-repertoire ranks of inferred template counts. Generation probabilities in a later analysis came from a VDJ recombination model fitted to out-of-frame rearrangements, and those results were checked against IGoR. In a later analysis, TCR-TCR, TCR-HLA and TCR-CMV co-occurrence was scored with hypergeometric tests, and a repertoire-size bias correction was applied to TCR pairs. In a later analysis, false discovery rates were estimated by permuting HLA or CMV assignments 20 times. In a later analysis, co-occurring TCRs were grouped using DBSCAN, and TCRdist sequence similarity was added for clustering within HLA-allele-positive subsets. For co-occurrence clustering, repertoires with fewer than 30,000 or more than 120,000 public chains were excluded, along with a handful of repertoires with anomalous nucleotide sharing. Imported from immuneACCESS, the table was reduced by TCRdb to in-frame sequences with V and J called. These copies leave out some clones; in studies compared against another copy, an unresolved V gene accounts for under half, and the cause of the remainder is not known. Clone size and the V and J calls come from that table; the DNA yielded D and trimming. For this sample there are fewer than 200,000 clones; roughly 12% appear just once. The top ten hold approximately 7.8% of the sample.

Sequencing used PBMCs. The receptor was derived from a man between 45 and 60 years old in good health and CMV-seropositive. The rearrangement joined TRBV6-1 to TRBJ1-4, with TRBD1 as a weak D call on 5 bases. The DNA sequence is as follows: TGTGCCAGCAGACCCGGGGGGGCTAATGAAAAACTGTTTTTT. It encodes CASRPGGANEKLFF.